This TCR beta chain came from a study of blood T cell repertoires in COVID-19. This CDR3 spans 14 amino acids. Germline-derived CDR1 and CDR2 are LGHNA and YNFKEQ. Trimming removed 4 bases at V and 2 bases at J, with 9 bases between. Generated by immunoSEQ multiplex PCR, the TCRdb table keeps only in-frame clones and is missing some. The sample contains over 250,000 clones, roughly nine tenths of which appear only once. This clone was detected once. This sequence was found in a woman in her sixties or seventies who had recovered from COVID-19. Sequenced: PBMCs or T cells enriched from blood (not recorded which). The chain uses TRBV4-2 and TRBJ1-3; D call uncertain. The CDR3 nucleotides read TGTGCCAGCAGCCGGGGAGATCCTGGAAACACCATATATTTT. It specifies CASSRGDPGNTIYF.